This T cell receptor beta chain stems from a study of pediatric ulcerative colitis. The V gene lost 3 bases and the J gene lost 0 bases, with 12 bases spanning the gap. The CDR3 covers 15 residues. Germline V gene data show CDR1 as GTSNPN and CDR2 as SVGIG (reference sequence). Profiled with immunoSEQ multiplex PCR; TCRdb holds only in-frame clones, not every one. The table has 1,500 or so clones, 90% seen once; the top ten hold 3% to 3.5%. The sequenced sample was blood. This sequence was found in a boy younger than 18 with severe ulcerative colitis. This chain joins TRBV30 and TRBJ2-1; D may be TRBD1 or TRBD2 (5 bases each). Here the CDR3 DNA reads TGTGCCTGGAGCGCCCGGGGCTACTCCTACAATGAGCAGTTCTTC. The encoded protein is CAWSARGYSYNEQFF.